This is a list of T cell receptor beta chains from one sample in a study of CD8+ T cells in alopecia areata. The repertoire was sequenced with immunoSEQ multiplex PCR; TCRdb's copy has only in-frame clones and lacks some. The sample records about 160,000 clones, just over 65% being singletons. The sequencing used CD4+ T cells sorted from blood, collected at week 4, from a patient treated with tofacitinib. All receptors derive from a human donor with alopecia areata. The CDR3 runs from the conserved cysteine through the conserved F or W. D genes are given only for firm matches.

v_gene	d_gene	j_gene	CDR3aa
TRBV27	-	TRBJ1-5	CASSLLGNQPQHF
TRBV19	-	TRBJ2-1	CATGGGEWDEQFF
TRBV25-1	-	TRBJ1-2	CASSERGLSGYTF
TRBV10-3	-	TRBJ1-2	CAISEHYRSGYTF
TRBV25-1	-	TRBJ1-1	CASSDQGWNTEAFF
TRBV2	-	TRBJ1-2	CASKGGRTDYGYTF
TRBV7-2	TRBD1	TRBJ1-5	CASSSPGQVGGQPQHF
TRBV18	-	TRBJ2-6	CASSLPSGANVLTF
TRBV7-2	-	TRBJ2-1	CASSFRTGPYNEQFF
TRBV5-1	-	TRBJ2-3	CASSLGSGSTDTQYF
TRBV14	-	TRBJ2-5	CASSQEIRETQYF
TRBV7-2	-	TRBJ1-2	CASSLAPGANYGYTF
TRBV4-1	TRBD2	TRBJ2-1	CASSLTSGGYNEQFF
TRBV20-1	-	TRBJ1-1	CSGQRNTEAFF
TRBV6-1	-	TRBJ1-1	CASSEAAYAEAFF
TRBV29-1	-	TRBJ1-4	CSVGDDPTNEKLFF
TRBV29-1	-	TRBJ2-5	CSVGRAGETQYF
TRBV4-3	-	TRBJ1-1	CASSSGRRNTEAFF
TRBV5-6	-	TRBJ1-5	CASSLFGATQHF
TRBV5-1	-	TRBJ1-1	CASRFPDSTEAFF
TRBV30	-	TRBJ1-2	CAWSFRGDDGYTF
TRBV29-1	-	TRBJ2-3	CSVELGTDTQYF
TRBV29-1	-	TRBJ2-1	CSVDTGPGANEQFF
TRBV30	-	TRBJ1-2	CAWSVAGTNYGYTF
TRBV5-1	TRBD1	TRBJ2-7	CASSLGQGASYEQYF
TRBV30	-	TRBJ2-4	CAWSVSKNIQYF
TRBV30	-	TRBJ2-6	CAWDIYSGANVLTF
TRBV29-1	-	TRBJ2-5	CSGGTRGETQYF
TRBV2	TRBD1	TRBJ2-1	CASSATGGWHNEQFF
TRBV6-5	-	TRBJ2-3	CASSYSPGALGDTQYF
TRBV2	-	TRBJ1-2	CASSESGVFAYGYTF
TRBV5-6	-	TRBJ2-7	CASSPAWSRSSYEQYF
TRBV30	-	TRBJ1-4	CAWSFAGTNEKLFF
TRBV7-2	-	TRBJ1-5	CASSLLSGVQPQHF
TRBV25-1	TRBD2	TRBJ2-5	CASSEFGTSGETQYF
TRBV30	-	TRBJ1-2	CAWSVRSNYGYTF
TRBV30	-	TRBJ2-6	CAWDRAGANVLTF
TRBV5-6	-	TRBJ1-1	CASSLASRAGWSEAFF
TRBV10-3	-	TRBJ2-7	CAISEQGYEQYF
TRBV27	-	TRBJ2-7	CASSLNGYEQYF
TRBV11-3	TRBD1	TRBJ2-1	CASSRQGAVNEQFF
TRBV2	-	TRBJ2-5	CASGGGEAETQYF
TRBV14	-	TRBJ2-5	CASSQDSRKETQYF